Detailed here is one TCR beta chain. This specimen comes from a study of blood T cell repertoires in COVID-19. As for the study in general: The analysed material was cDNA or gDNA that came from T cells, B-cell-depleted T cells, or PBMCs.

In the original analysis: Counts of nucleated cells, estimated from reference gene primer amplification, were obtained. The method was immunoSEQ multiplex PCR; TCRdb's version includes in-frame clones alone and lacks a portion of them. The V and J calls and clone size were taken over from that table, and D and trimming were inferred from the DNA. Of some 240,000 clones listed, around 87% are singletons. The sequenced sample consisted of peripheral blood. The source of this sequence is a woman between 55 and 75 years old with COVID-19, enrolled during active disease.

This chain's CDR3 is CSASQNRGGQPQHF. For the CDR3, the DNA is TGCAGTGCTAGTCAGAACAGGGGCGGACAGCCCCAGCATTTT. The gene calls are TRBV20-1 and TRBJ1-5; 7 bases line up with TRBD1. Losses at the gene ends were 3 bases for V and 7 bases for J; bases not matched to a gene: 9. The CDR3 totals 14 residues. Germline assignment: CDR1 DFQATT and CDR2 SNEGSKA (reference sequence).